This entry lists 12 T cell receptor beta chains sequenced from one sample in a study of CD8+ T cells in alopecia areata. Treatment described: oral pan-JAK inhibitor, 5-10 mg twice daily. cDNA reverse transcribed from extracted RNA served as the sequencing template. Assay used: immunoSEQ multiplex PCR; TCRdb lists only in-frame clones, some missing. The repertoire consists of 150,000 to 200,000 clones, with around 64% occurring once and the leading ten covering approximately 1.4%. Specimen: CD4+ T cells sorted from blood, collected between weeks 49 and 50, from a patient treated with tofacitinib. The receptor set was obtained from a human donor with alopecia areata.

The chain combines TRBV2 with TRBJ2-3; D gene uncertain. Germline V gene data show CDR1 as SNHLY and CDR2 as FYNNEI. The V and J ends lost 7 bases and 8 bases respectively, with 7 bases between them. This CDR3 is 10 amino acids long. CDR3 nucleotide sequence: TGTGCCAGCAAGTATGGTACGCAGTATTTT. Translation gives CASKYGTQYF.

The chain joins TRBV29-1 to TRBJ2-4; 7 nucleotides line up with TRBD1. With 4 bases clipped from V and 1 base from J, the junction kept 7 bases outside the gene matches. The V gene's germline CDR1 is SQVTM and CDR2 ANQGSEA. There are 15 residues in the CDR3. The chain's CDR3 is CSVVGTGVAKNIQYF. The CDR3 bases are TGCAGCGTTGTAGGAACAGGGGTGGCCAAAAACATTCAGTACTTC.

The chain recombines TRBV30 with TRBJ2-5; weak D call: TRBD2 (7 bases). From germline, CDR1 is GTSNPN and CDR2 SVGIG (reference sequence). This CDR3 region has 16 residues. Trimming removed 2 bases at V and 4 bases at J, with 20 bases between. DNA for the CDR3: TGTGCCTGGAGTCTATTTGGGGGGGGCAACAGAGAGACCCAGTACTTC. Its protein is CAWSLFGGGNRETQYF.

The chain links TRBV5-4 to TRBJ1-4, with no clear D. V was pared by 4 bases and J by 8 bases, with 15 bases between. This CDR3 is 14 amino acids long. Germline-derived CDR1 and CDR2 are SGHNT and YYREEE (reference sequence). In DNA, the CDR3 is TGTGCCAGCAGCGACCCCGGGCCGAGCGAAAAACTGTTTTTT. Amino acids: CASSDPGPSEKLFF.

The CDR3, as DNA: TGTGCCTGGAGTGTACGGGGCGGGGGCACTGAAGCTTTCTTT. Residues: CAWSVRGGGTEAFF. The V and J genes are TRBV30 and TRBJ1-1, with D possibly matching TRBD1 (5 bases). Germline V gene data show CDR1 as GTSNPN and CDR2 as SVGIG (reference sequence). This CDR3 contains 14 residues. Trimming took 0 bases from V and 4 from J, leaving 12 bases between them.

Only a few counts were recorded for this clone. CDR3 sequence (DNA): TGTGCCAGCAGCTTAGGCTTGGGGGGCACTGAAGCTTTCTTT. This codes for CASSLGLGGTEAFF. The chain is built from TRBV7-8 and TRBJ1-1; TRBD1 is a possible D gene (5 bases). The CDR3 has 14 amino acids. Per the germline V gene, CDR1 is SGHVS and CDR2 is FQNEAQ. V lost 1 base, J lost 4 bases, and 10 bases lay in between. Supplemented by reference TRBV7-8 and TRBJ1-1, the full variable domain reads GAGVSQSPRYKVAKRGQDVALRCDPISGHVSLFWYQQALGQGPEFLTYFQNEAQLDKSGLPSDRFFAERPEGSVSTLKIQRTQQEDSAVYLCASSLGLGGTEAFFGQGTRLTVV.

The V gene is TRBV30, the J gene TRBJ1-3, with D perhaps TRBD1 (6 bases). Trimming removed 5 bases from V and 2 bases from J, with 16 bases in between. The CDR3 has 15 amino acids. Germline V gene lookup returns CDR1 GTSNPN and CDR2 SVGIG (reference sequence). CDR3 amino acids: CAWGNDRLAGNTIYF. Here the CDR3 DNA reads TGTGCCTGGGGAAACGACAGGTTGGCTGGAAACACCATATATTTT.

The CDR3 spells CASSYLGRRAYGYTF. The CDR3 DNA reads as TGTGCCAGCAGTTACTTGGGTCGCAGGGCTTATGGCTACACCTTC. The rearrangement links TRBV6-5 to TRBJ1-2; TRBD1 might be the D (5 bases). Trimming shortened V by 1 base and J by 5 bases, and 14 bases separated the two germline ends. The germline V gene encodes CDR1 MNHEY and CDR2 SVGAGI. The CDR3 spans 15 residues.

V usage is TRBV6-1 and J usage is TRBJ2-7; D is uncertain. The CDR3 length is 14 residues. Trimming cost V 8 bases and J 3 bases, with 17 bases left between them. In germline, CDR1 is MNHNS, CDR2 SASEGT. The CDR3 nucleotides read TGTGCCAGCTCTTGGGCACAAATAAACTACGAGCAGTACTTC. It translates to CASSWAQINYEQYF.

About this clone itself: This sample also contains other DNA sequences that code for the same CDR3. The chain recombines TRBV29-1 with TRBJ1-1; tentative D call: TRBD1 (5 bases). The CDR3 sequence is 13 residues long. CDR1 and CDR2 (germline): SQVTM, ANQGSEA. The V end lost 2 bases, the J end lost 0 bases, and 7 bases lay between the germline ends. CDR3 protein: CSVERGMNTEAFF. CDR3 nucleotide sequence: TGCAGCGTTGAAAGGGGCATGAACACTGAAGCTTTCTTT.

This chain uses TRBV7-3 with TRBJ2-1; 10 bases are a match to TRBD2. V shed 2 bases, J shed 5 bases, and the junction held 3 bases outside the gene matches. The CDR3 length is 15 residues. Germline CDR1 SGHTA, CDR2 FQGTGA. The CDR3, as DNA: TGTGCCAGCAGCTTAGGACTAGCGGCCAACAATGAGCAGTTCTTC. It yields the protein CASSLGLAANNEQFF. The full variable domain, rest sourced from reference TRBV7-3 and TRBJ2-1, is GAGVSQTPSNKVTEKGKYVELRCDPISGHTALYWYRQSLGQGPEFLIYFQGTGAADDSGLPNDRFFAVRPEGSVSTLKIQRTERGDSAVYLCASSLGLAANNEQFFGPGTRLTVL.

The rearrangement uses TRBV29-1 and TRBJ1-1, with 10 bases fitting TRBD1. The germline V gene has CDR1 SQVTM and CDR2 ANQGSEA. The junction had 11 bases not matched to a gene; V was cut back by 6 bases and J by 4 bases. The CDR3 spans 15 residues. This chain's CDR3 is CSVGSPDRGVTEAFF. The CDR3 DNA reads as TGCAGCGTGGGATCCCCGGACAGGGGGGTCACTGAAGCTTTCTTT.